These 32 T cell receptor beta chains came from one sample sequenced in a study of memory CD4+ T cells and cytomegalovirus serostatus. Single viable CD3+CD4+CD8-CD45RO+ cells were sorted as the memory CD4+ T cells. Profiled with immunoSEQ multiplex PCR; TCRdb holds only in-frame clones, not every one. The table includes about 41,000 clones, around 75% detected once. The source material was memory CD4+ T cells from blood. Source of these receptors: an adult in good health and CMV-seronegative.

The chain couples TRBV4-1 to TRBJ1-1; 9 bases align to TRBD1. Germline V CDR1 and CDR2: MGHRA, YSYEKL. CDR3 length: 16 residues. J was trimmed by 5 bases and V by 3 bases; bases with no gene match: 10. Written as DNA, the CDR3 is TGCGCCAGCAGCCAGAAAACAGGGGGCGCAGGGACTGAAGCTTTCTTT. Amino acids: CASSQKTGGAGTEAFF.

This sequence joins TRBV5-6 and TRBJ2-3, with a tentative D call TRBD1 (5 bases). CDR1 is SGHDT and CDR2 is YYEEEE in the germline V gene. Trimming took 3 bases from V and 4 from J, leaving 21 bases between them. The CDR3 totals 17 residues. The CDR3 here is CASSSPLGPGGPDTQYF. CDR3 nucleotide sequence: TGTGCCAGCAGCTCACCCTTGGGGCCCGGTGGCCCAGATACGCAGTATTTT.

The gene calls are TRBV20-1 and TRBJ1-1; D not certain. Trimming pared 6 bases from V and 4 bases from J, leaving 9 bases between. This CDR3 is 11 amino acids long. Germline V lookup: CDR1 DFQATT, CDR2 SNEGSKA (reference sequence). CDR3 protein: CSALRGTEAFF. The DNA for the CDR3 is TGCAGTGCCCTCCGGGGCACTGAAGCTTTCTTT.

The genes are TRBV29-1 and TRBJ1-1; D is unclear. Between the trimmed V and J ends, which lost 5 bases and 0 bases, there was a span of 13 bases. CDR3 length: 14 residues. CDR1 and CDR2 (germline): SQVTM, ANQGSEA. The DNA for the CDR3 is TGCAGCGTTCAGTACGGACCGTTGAACACTGAAGCTTTCTTT. Translation: CSVQYGPLNTEAFF.

The rearrangement uses TRBV5-1 and TRBJ2-2, with D possibly being TRBD1 (6 bases). V lost 6 bases and J lost 4, with 13 bases in between. CDR1 is SGHRS, CDR2 YFSETQ, per germline. The length of the CDR3 is 14 residues. The CDR3 DNA reads TGCGCCAGCACCAGGGGCCTGAGCACCGGGGAGCTGTTTTTT. Translation gives CASTRGLSTGELFF.

This chain uses TRBV5-4 with TRBJ2-5; 8 bases map to TRBD1. The CDR3 covers 15 residues. Per the germline V gene, CDR1 is SGHNT and CDR2 is YYREEE (reference sequence). V lost 5 bases to trimming and J lost 2 bases; unmatched junction nucleotides: 8. The DNA for the CDR3 is TGTGCCAGCAGTGGAACGGACAGGGCTCAAGAGACCCAGTACTTC. Its translation: CASSGTDRAQETQYF.

This chain links TRBV6-5 with TRBJ2-5, with D tentatively TRBD1 (5 bases). The germline CDR1 and CDR2 sequences are MNHEY and SVGAGI. Trimming took 6 bases from V and 3 from J, leaving 8 bases between them. The CDR3 totals 12 residues. CDR3 nucleotides: TGTGCCAGCAGGGTAGGGGAAGAGACCCAGTACTTC. It specifies CASRVGEETQYF.

This clone was observed once. The rearrangement uses TRBV19 and TRBJ2-3, with D possibly being TRBD1 or TRBD2 (5 bases each). Germline V gene lookup returns CDR1 LNHDA and CDR2 SQIVND (reference sequence). Trimming pared 1 base from V and 4 bases from J, leaving 9 bases between. This CDR3 has 14 amino acids. CDR3 region: CASSIVRGADTQYF. In DNA form, the CDR3 reads TGTGCCAGTAGTATAGTTAGGGGAGCAGATACGCAGTATTTT. Variable domain in full (rest from reference TRBV19 and TRBJ2-3): DGGITQSPKYLFRKEGQNVTLSCEQNLNHDAMYWYRQDPGQGLRLIYYSQIVNDFQKGDIAEGYSVSREKKESFPLTVTSAQKNPTAFYLCASSIVRGADTQYFGPGTRLTVL.

V gene TRBV19 combines with J gene TRBJ2-1; 8 bases agree with TRBD2. The V segment lost 5 bases and the J segment 8 bases; nucleotides outside the gene matches: 17. From germline, CDR1 is LNHDA and CDR2 SQIVND (reference sequence). The CDR3 consists of 17 residues. CDR3 loop: CASSGMPTSVWGDEQFF. The CDR3 DNA reads TGTGCCAGTAGTGGAATGCCGACTAGCGTTTGGGGGGATGAGCAGTTCTTC.

This chain links TRBV10-3 with TRBJ1-5, with 7 bases identical to TRBD1. The CDR3 has 13 amino acids. V lost 10 bases, J lost 8 bases, and 11 bases stayed unmatched. Germline loops: CDR1 ENHRY, CDR2 SYGVKD. In DNA, the CDR3 is TGTGCCACTAAAGGACAGGCCTCGAAGCCCCAGCATTTT. It encodes CATKGQASKPQHF.

To note about this clone: At one end, the junction sequence differs from germline, possibly due to a read error. The CDR3 here is CASSYSSGGGETQYF. CDR3 DNA: TGTGCCAGCAGCTACTCGTCAGGGGGCGGAGAGACCCAGTACTTC. This chain links TRBV6-5 with TRBJ2-5; 8 positions agree with TRBD1. Germline CDR1 MNHEY, CDR2 SVGAGI. The CDR3 runs to 15 residues.

The chain links TRBV9 to TRBJ1-3, with TRBD1 as a possible D gene (6 bases). The CDR3 extends over 14 amino acids. The ends were cut back, 2 bases at V and 5 bases at J, with 11 bases in the middle. The V gene's germline CDR1 is SGDLS and CDR2 YYNGEE. The CDR3 nucleotides are TGTGCCAGCAGCGTCGGTGGACAGCGAAACACCATATATTTT. It yields the protein CASSVGGQRNTIYF. Full variable domain (missing parts from reference TRBV9 and TRBJ1-3): DSGVTQTPKHLITATGQRVTLRCSPRSGDLSVYWYQQSLDQGLQFLIQYYNGEERAKGNILERFSAQQFPDLHSELNLSSLELGDSALYFCASSVGGQRNTIYFGEGSWLTVV.

This rearrangement joins TRBV7-9 to TRBJ1-5, with D maybe TRBD1 (6 bases). The CDR3 contains 16 residues. CDR1 is SEHNR, CDR2 FQNEAQ, per germline (reference sequence). Trimming took 2 bases from V and 3 from J, leaving 14 bases between them. The CDR3 DNA reads as TGTGCCAGCAGCTTAAGTCCTTCAGGGGACAATCAGCCCCAGCATTTT. Protein product: CASSLSPSGDNQPQHF.

J is TRBJ2-7 and V is TRBV4-2; maybe TRBD2 (5 bases). The CDR3 length is 14 residues. V shed 0 bases and J shed 5 bases, with 11 bases lying between them. CDR1 is LGHNA, CDR2 YNFKEQ, per germline. CDR3 in DNA: TGTGCCAGCAGCCAAGATCCGAACGGGGACGAGCAGTACTTC. Its translation: CASSQDPNGDEQYF.

The genes are TRBV2 and TRBJ1-2; D uncertain. V lost 6 bases, J lost 0 bases, and 8 bases lay in between. Germline values: CDR1 SNHLY, CDR2 FYNNEI. The CDR3 covers 13 residues. CDR3 loop: CASRVRTNYGYTF. CDR3 in DNA: TGTGCCAGCAGAGTTAGAACTAACTATGGCTACACCTTC.

The rearrangement joins TRBV5-1 to TRBJ1-1, with a tentative D call TRBD1 (5 bases). This CDR3 comprises 15 residues. V dropped 4 bases and J dropped 0 bases, with 13 bases sitting between them. CDR1 SGHRS and CDR2 YFSETQ come from the germline V gene. CDR3 residues: CASSHTGGVNTEAFF. The CDR3 DNA follows: TGCGCCAGCAGCCACACGGGGGGGGTGAACACTGAAGCTTTCTTT.

This chain joins TRBV4-1 and TRBJ1-1; 11 bases align to TRBD1. CDR1 and CDR2 (germline): MGHRA, YSYEKL. After removal of 4 bases from V and 2 bases from J, the junction contained 6 bases not matched to a gene. The CDR3 totals 16 residues. In DNA form, the CDR3 reads TGCGCCAGCAGCCGGGGACAGGGGGAGGTTAACACTGAAGCTTTCTTT. It is translated as CASSRGQGEVNTEAFF.

V usage is TRBV30 and J usage is TRBJ1-5, with D unresolved. The V and J ends lost 4 bases and 3 bases respectively, with 13 bases between them. This CDR3 is built from 14 residues. Germline CDR1 GTSNPN, CDR2 SVGIG (reference sequence). The CDR3 loop is CAWIFRRHNQPQHF. CDR3 in DNA: TGTGCCTGGATCTTTAGGCGGCACAATCAGCCCCAGCATTTT. Full variable domain (missing parts from reference TRBV30 and TRBJ1-5): SQTIHQWPATLVQPVGSPLSLECTVEGTSNPNLYWYRQAAGRGLQLLFYSVGIGQISSEVPQNLSASRPQDRQFILSSKKLLLSDSGFYLCAWIFRRHNQPQHFGDGTRLSIL.

The chain couples TRBV6-5 to TRBJ1-6; D is uncertain. The CDR3 consists of 14 residues. V was trimmed by 0 bases and J by 12 bases, leaving 12 bases between them. Germline V gives CDR1 MNHEY, CDR2 SVGAGI. DNA for the CDR3: TGTGCCAGCAGTTACTCAGGGCCCTCACGACCCCTCCACTTT. Residues: CASSYSGPSRPLHF.

J is TRBJ2-3 and V is TRBV2; D remains unclear. This CDR3 region has 13 residues. The germline V gene encodes CDR1 SNHLY and CDR2 FYNNEI. Trimming left V 6 bases short and J 10 bases short, with 17 bases between. The CDR3 nucleotides are TGTGCCAGCAGAGGCACTCGCACACCTGCGCAGTATTTT. As protein: CASRGTRTPAQYF.

This rearrangement joins TRBV5-6 to TRBJ2-3; 10 nucleotides align to TRBD2. The CDR3 is 15 amino acids. The J segment lost 3 bases and the V segment lost 4 bases, leaving 5 bases of the junction unmatched. Germline V gene sequence: CDR1 SGHDT, CDR2 YYEEEE. The CDR3, as DNA: TGTGCCAGCAGCACCAGCGGGGGGGCGACAGATACGCAGTATTTT. Residues: CASSTSGGATDTQYF. Supplemented by reference TRBV5-6 and TRBJ2-3, the full variable domain reads DAGVTQSPTHLIKTRGQQVTLRCSPKSGHDTVSWYQQALGQGPQFIFQYYEEEERQRGNFPDRFSGHQFPNYSSELNVNALLLGDSALYLCASSTSGGATDTQYFGPGTRLTVL.

This clone showed up just a few times. The V gene is TRBV7-8, the J gene TRBJ1-6; 7 nucleotides agree with TRBD1. This CDR3 contains 15 residues. V gave up 1 base and J gave up 5 bases; unmatched junction bases: 2. The V gene's germline CDR1 is SGHVS and CDR2 FQNEAQ. The CDR3 bases are TGTGCCAGCAGCTTAGAAGGGACAGATAATTCACCCCTCCACTTT. Encoded protein: CASSLEGTDNSPLHF.

This rearrangement joins TRBV4-2 to TRBJ1-2, with D tentatively TRBD1 (6 bases). This CDR3 is built from 14 residues. Germline CDR1 is LGHNA and CDR2 is YNFKEQ. The V end was cut by 0 bases, the J end by 4 bases, with 9 bases between. CDR3 sequence reads: CASSQDTGLYGYTF. As DNA, the CDR3 is TGTGCCAGCAGCCAAGATACAGGGCTCTATGGCTACACCTTC.

The gene calls are TRBV5-1 and TRBJ2-7; D is perhaps TRBD1 (5 bases). V gave up 5 bases and J gave up 5 bases, with 11 bases separating them. The CDR3 has 12 amino acids. Per the germline V gene, CDR1 is SGHRS and CDR2 is YFSETQ. The CDR3 nucleotides are TGCGCCAGCAGGGACACGGGTCACGAGCAGTACTTC. Its protein is CASRDTGHEQYF.

This clone was detected once. The chain links TRBV6-4 to TRBJ2-5; 9 bases align to TRBD2. Per germline, CDR1 MRHNA and CDR2 SNTAGT. The CDR3 length is 15 residues. Losses at the gene ends were 3 bases for V and 1 base for J; bases not matched to a gene: 3. The CDR3 reads CASSEQAGGQETQYF. DNA of the CDR3: TGTGCCAGCAGTGAACAAGCGGGGGGCCAAGAGACCCAGTACTTC.

The chain is built from TRBV6-6 and TRBJ1-4; D not resolved. This CDR3 region has 13 residues. Germline V lookup: CDR1 MNHNY, CDR2 SVGAGI (reference sequence). Trimming left V 2 bases short and J 8 bases short, with 9 bases between. CDR3 sequence reads: CASSYPTLEKLFF. The CDR3, as DNA: TGTGCCAGCAGTTACCCGACACTAGAAAAACTGTTTTTT.

The gene calls are TRBV11-3 and TRBJ2-3; no clear D gene. V lost 5 bases to trimming and J lost 6 bases, with 15 bases between them. Germline V CDR1 and CDR2: SGHNT, YENEEA. The CDR3 is 14 residues long. This CDR3 is CASSQGSPPDTQYF. The DNA of the CDR3 is TGTGCCAGCAGCCAAGGATCCCCCCCCGATACGCAGTATTTT.

This chain uses TRBV11-2 with TRBJ2-4, with 9 bases lining up with TRBD2. J lost 6 bases, V lost 0 bases, and 3 bases had no gene match. CDR1 and CDR2 (germline): SGHAT, FQNNGV. This CDR3 region has 15 residues. The CDR3: CASSLELAGANIQYF. In DNA, the CDR3 is TGTGCCAGCAGCTTAGAACTAGCGGGCGCAAACATTCAGTACTTC.

The genes are TRBV5-1 and TRBJ2-7; D unclear. Germline CDR1 SGHRS, CDR2 YFSETQ. The CDR3 spans 12 residues. Deletions cut 0 bases from V and 2 bases from J, with 3 bases between. CDR3 protein: CASSLDTYEQYF. CDR3 coding DNA: TGCGCCAGCAGCTTGGACACCTACGAGCAGTACTTC.

This clone appeared a single time. This chain links TRBV27 with TRBJ2-7; no firm D call. This CDR3 is built from 12 residues. V was pared by 10 bases and J by 2 bases, with 12 bases between. Germline assignment: CDR1 MNHEY and CDR2 SMNVEV (reference sequence). In DNA, the CDR3 is TGTGCCACCTCAGAGCCTCCCTACGAGCAGTACTTC. This gives the protein CATSEPPYEQYF.

The gene calls are TRBV19 and TRBJ1-2; 7 nucleotides agree with TRBD1. V lost 5 bases, J lost 8 bases, and 5 bases stayed unmatched. Germline V gene lookup returns CDR1 LNHDA and CDR2 SQIVND (reference sequence). The CDR3 runs 12 residues. The CDR3: CASSSQGTGYTF. DNA for the CDR3: TGTGCCAGTAGTTCACAGGGGACGGGCTACACCTTC.

V is TRBV29-1 and J is TRBJ1-2; unclear D gene. The germline V gene has CDR1 SQVTM and CDR2 ANQGSEA. The CDR3 is made up of 13 amino acids. V was cut by 7 bases and J by 0 bases, with 12 bases left in between. As DNA, the CDR3 is TGCAGCGCCGCCGGAGGGTCTAACTATGGCTACACCTTC. This translates into CSAAGGSNYGYTF.